This T cell receptor (beta chain) was identified during a study of T cell responses to AZD1222 COVID-19 vaccine. Looking at the study overall: Combined were second doses at about 4 or about 12 weeks. The study's findings and limits: Spike-specific TCRs gained breadth and depth after people received two AZD1222 doses. Spike was spanned by vaccine-associated CD4 TCRs, with dominance at 160-218 and 743-854. At study baseline, merely six AZD1222 recipients were seropositive.

As regards this clone: Its target is not known.

CDR3 length equals 15 residues. J lost 7 bases, V lost 3 bases, and 8 bases had no gene match. Germline CDR1 is SGHTS and CDR2 is YDEGEE. The assay was immunoSEQ multiplex PCR, and TCRdb's table has in-frame clones only and misses some. The sample contains about 97,000 clones, approximately 90% of which appear only once. Sequences were derived from peripheral blood, sampled on day 0 of AZD1222 vaccination. The chain carries TRBV5-8 and TRBJ1-4; TRBD1 aligns across 8 bases. The clonotype comes from an adult in good health. CDR3 DNA: TGTGCCAGCAGCTACGGGACAGGAGGGCTTGAAAAACTGTTTTTT. It translates to CASSYGTGGLEKLFF. Looking up the rest from reference TRBV5-8 and TRBJ1-4 gives the full variable domain: EAGVTQSPTHLIKTRGQQATLRCSPISGHTSVYWYQQALGLGLQFLLWYDEGEERNRGNFPPRFSGRQFPNYSSELNVNALELEDSALYLCASSYGTGGLEKLFFGSGTQLSVL.